This T cell receptor beta chain comes out of a study of early stage breast cancer tumors. Study-wide results and caveats: Unsorted bulk genomic DNA sequencing lacked pairing and functional marker data.

The V gene lost 3 bases and the J gene lost 6 bases, with 13 bases spanning the gap. CDR3 length: 13 residues. Germline lookup yields CDR1 SGHRS and CDR2 YFSETQ. Turning to this clone: Its matching antigen is unknown.

Profiling relied on immunoSEQ multiplex PCR, and the TCRdb table lists in-frame clones only, not all of them. The table includes under 45,000 clones, under 80% detected once. This TCR derives from a person between 60 and 69 years old with breast cancer. The sequenced sample consisted of blood. The chain recombines TRBV5-1 with TRBJ2-7; perhaps TRBD1 as D (6 bases). The CDR3 DNA reads as TGCGCCAGCAGCTCGACAGGAGAGGCCGAGCAGTACTTC. It yields the protein CASSSTGEAEQYF.